This entry lists 10 T cell receptor beta chains sequenced from one sample in a study of blood T cell repertoires in COVID-19. Sequenced by immunoSEQ multiplex PCR; TCRdb stores in-frame clones only, minus some. This sample yields roughly 200,000 clones, of which 82% are seen a single time; approximately 8% belongs to the top ten. The sequenced sample was peripheral blood. The receptors come from a woman aged 60-70 years with COVID-19, enrolled during active disease.

The rearrangement joins TRBV4-2 to TRBJ2-2; D gene unclear. Looked up from germline, CDR1 is LGHNA and CDR2 is YNFKEQ. This CDR3 contains 15 residues. Trimming took 4 bases from V and 6 from J, leaving 15 bases between them. CDR3 residues: CASSPFEVEPGELFF. The CDR3 nucleotides read TGTGCCAGCAGCCCGTTTGAAGTTGAGCCCGGGGAGCTGTTTTTT.

The V gene is TRBV3-1 (or the pseudogene TRBV3-2), the J gene TRBJ2-1, with 12 bases that match TRBD1. Germline lookup yields CDR1 LGHDT and CDR2 YNNKEL (reference sequence). The CDR3 consists of 16 residues. V was pared by 3 bases and J by 7 bases, with 7 bases of the junction left unmatched. The CDR3 region is CASSHTGQGAKNEQFF. CDR3 DNA: TGTGCCAGCAGCCATACGGGACAGGGGGCTAAAAATGAGCAGTTCTTC.

The chain uses TRBV5-1 and TRBJ1-2, with 9 bases that match TRBD1. Germline lookup yields CDR1 SGHRS and CDR2 YFSETQ. With 3 bases clipped from V and 5 bases from J, the junction kept 8 bases outside the gene matches. The CDR3 has 15 residues. In nucleotides, the CDR3 is TGCGCCAGCAGCTCCCCGGGACAGGGAGGGTATGGCTACACCTTC. It specifies CASSSPGQGGYGYTF.

The V and J genes are TRBV7-3 and TRBJ2-1, with 7 bases aligning to TRBD2. CDR3 size: 14 residues. The germline gives CDR1 SGHTA, CDR2 FQGTGA. J was trimmed by 10 bases and V by 1 base; bases with no gene match: 7. The CDR3 DNA is TGTGCCAGCAGCTTAAGCAGACTAGCCGAGGAGCAGTTCTTC. Translating gives CASSLSRLAEEQFF.

This chain connects TRBV28 to TRBJ2-7; TRBD1 might be the D (5 bases). V lost 5 bases and J 1 base, leaving 21 bases between the germline ends. Germline lookup yields CDR1 MDHEN and CDR2 SYDVKM. This CDR3 comprises 17 residues. CDR3 amino acids: CASSPRPGRVGSYEQYV. In DNA, the CDR3 is TGTGCCAGCAGTCCTCGCCCGGGCAGGGTGGGGTCCTACGAGCAGTACGTC.

The genes are TRBV10-2 and TRBJ1-6, with D maybe TRBD1 (5 bases). The length of the CDR3 is 14 residues. V was pared by 4 bases and J by 7 bases, with 11 bases between. Germline lookup yields CDR1 WSHSY and CDR2 SAAADI. The CDR3 nucleotides read TGCGCCAGCAGTGGTACGGGGGGGAATTCACCCCTCCACTTT. Amino acid sequence: CASSGTGGNSPLHF.

The genes are TRBV19 and TRBJ1-1, with D hard to call. Germline V gene lookup returns CDR1 LNHDA and CDR2 SQIVND (reference sequence). This CDR3 contains 16 residues. Between the trimmed V and J ends, which lost 5 bases and 3 bases, there was a span of 19 bases. The CDR3 DNA sequence: TGTGCCAGTAGTCCCCGGGTCCGCCAGAGGGACACTGAAGCTTTCTTT. As protein: CASSPRVRQRDTEAFF.

The chain combines TRBV4-2 with TRBJ2-7; 15 bases are a match to TRBD2. Germline V gene lookup returns CDR1 LGHNA and CDR2 YNFKEQ. The junction had 6 bases not matched to a gene; V was cut back by 4 bases and J by 5 bases. The CDR3 contains 16 residues. CDR3 coding DNA: TGTGCCAGCAGCCTCGGACTAGCGGGAGGGTTCGACGAGCAGTACTTC. This translates into CASSLGLAGGFDEQYF.

This clone was seen just once. The rearrangement links TRBV7-2 to TRBJ2-1, with TRBD1 identical over 9 bases. Losses at the gene ends were 5 bases for V and 6 bases for J; bases not matched to a gene: 11. This CDR3 contains 16 residues. Germline loops: CDR1 SGHTA, CDR2 FQGNSA. The CDR3 reads CASSPRDRVYSNEQFF. Here the CDR3 DNA reads TGTGCCAGCAGCCCCCGGGACAGGGTGTATAGCAATGAGCAGTTCTTC.

CDR3 protein: CAISERKGGSPLHF. CDR3 bases: TGTGCCATCAGTGAGCGCAAAGGGGGATCACCCCTCCACTTT. The chain combines TRBV10-3 with TRBJ1-6; D possibly corresponds to TRBD1 (6 bases). Trimming took off 2 bases at V and 10 bases at J, with 12 bases between the two ends. Germline CDR1 is ENHRY and CDR2 is SYGVKD. CDR3 length: 14 amino acids.